The 14 T cell receptor beta chains listed next were all sequenced from one sample in a study of OX40 agonist ivuxolimab in advanced cancers. The library came from the immunoSEQ multiplex PCR assay. The source is immuneACCESS, and TCRdb retained only in-frame sequences with V and J called. Part of the clones is not carried over; for the studies checked, unresolved V genes explain less than half of this, and the remainder is unexplained. Within this sample are fewer than 85,000 clones, with 85% of them counted one time only. The top ten constitute about 1.8% of the sample. The sequenced sample was CD4+ or CD8+ T cells sorted from blood, obtained in a trial of the OX40 agonist ivuxolimab. All receptors derive from an adult with an advanced solid tumor such as melanoma, head and neck, liver or kidney cancer.

The V gene is TRBV19, the J gene TRBJ1-4; the match to TRBD1 covers 8 bases. The CDR3 contains 14 residues. Per the germline V gene, CDR1 is LNHDA and CDR2 is SQIVND (reference sequence). The ends lost 4 bases at V and 6 bases at J; junction bases unmatched: 4. DNA for the CDR3: TGTGCCAGTAGTAAGGACAGGGTCGATGAAAAACTGTTTTTT. This translates into CASSKDRVDEKLFF.

The chain uses TRBV5-1 and TRBJ1-4, with 7 bases aligning to TRBD1. CDR3 length equals 20 residues. V was clipped by 0 bases and J by 0 bases; unmatched bases: 14. CDR1 is SGHRS, CDR2 YFSETQ, per germline. The CDR3: CASSLAERRQGSATNEKLFF. CDR3 sequence (DNA): TGCGCCAGCAGCTTGGCCGAAAGACGACAGGGCTCGGCAACTAATGAAAAACTGTTTTTT.

The V gene is TRBV9, the J gene TRBJ2-2; D possibly matches TRBD1 or TRBD2 (5 bases each). The CDR3 is made up of 15 amino acids. Germline V gives CDR1 SGDLS, CDR2 YYNGEE. V was trimmed by 0 bases and J by 5 bases, leaving 11 bases between them. The CDR3 DNA follows: TGTGCCAGCAGCGTAGGGGACCCGAGTACCGGGGAGCTGTTTTTT. Translation: CASSVGDPSTGELFF.

The rearrangement links TRBV5-4 to TRBJ2-1; 8 bases are a match to TRBD2. CDR1 is SGHNT and CDR2 is YYREEE in the germline V gene (reference sequence). Losses at the gene ends were 3 bases for V and 0 bases for J; bases not matched to a gene: 8. The CDR3 sequence is 17 residues long. The CDR3 here is CASSSMGGGSSYNEQFF. Written as DNA, the CDR3 is TGTGCCAGCAGCTCAATGGGCGGGGGGAGCTCCTACAATGAGCAGTTCTTC.

V and J are TRBV1 and TRBJ1-5. TRBV1 is marked as a pseudogene. The CDR3 contains 12 residues. In nucleotides, the CDR3 is TGCACCAGCAGCCAAGAAGTCCAGCCCCAGCATTTT. Its protein product is CTSSQEVQPQHF.

This clone was found once. This chain uses TRBV7-8 with TRBJ1-2; perhaps TRBD1 as D (5 bases). The CDR3 spans 21 residues. Trimming shortened V by 0 bases and J by 0 bases, and 26 bases separated the two germline ends. Germline V CDR1 and CDR2: SGHVS, FQNEAQ. The CDR3 nucleotides are TGTGCCAGCAGCTTAGCGTTGGGGTACGGGACCGTAGGTCAAGCTAACTATGGCTACACCTTC. Protein sequence: CASSLALGYGTVGQANYGYTF.

The V gene is TRBV6-6, the J gene TRBJ1-3; TRBD1 agrees at 12 bases. Germline trimming cut 2 bases from V and 4 bases from J; bases unmatched to any gene: 3. Germline CDR1 and CDR2: MNHNY and SVGAGI (reference sequence). This CDR3 is 16 amino acids long. Written as DNA, the CDR3 is TGTGCCAGCAGTTACGGGACAGGGGGCTCAGGAAACACCATATATTTT. As protein: CASSYGTGGSGNTIYF.

The chain is built from TRBV30 and TRBJ2-1; 14 bases match TRBD2. The CDR3 has 15 residues. CDR1 is GTSNPN, CDR2 SVGIG, per germline (reference sequence). The trim removed 4 bases at V and 7 bases at J, leaving 6 bases unmatched. The CDR3 DNA follows: TGTGCCTGGAAGTTTAGACTAGCGGGAGGGAATGAGCAGTTCTTC. Translating it yields CAWKFRLAGGNEQFF.

This clone was seen just once. This chain joins TRBV28 and TRBJ2-1; D possibly corresponds to TRBD2 (5 bases). The CDR3 runs to 20 residues. Germline CDR1 and CDR2: MDHEN and SYDVKM. Trimming pared 6 bases from V and 4 bases from J, leaving 31 bases between. The CDR3 spells CASSPLPGVKLTSQYNEQFF. The DNA of the CDR3 is TGTGCCAGCAGCCCTCTACCCGGGGTCAAACTAACATCACAATACAATGAGCAGTTCTTC.

This clone came up many times. This chain joins TRBV2 and TRBJ1-6; TRBD1 matches at 9 bases. The CDR3 contains 15 residues. Per the germline V gene, CDR1 is SNHLY and CDR2 is FYNNEI. V shed 6 bases, J shed 5 bases, and the junction held 5 bases outside the gene matches. The CDR3 nucleotides are TGTGCCAGCAGGTCGGACAGGGGCAATAATTCACCCCTCCACTTT. Translated: CASRSDRGNNSPLHF.

The chain uses TRBV5-1 and TRBJ1-6, with D perhaps matching TRBD1 (5 bases). V was pared by 0 bases and J by 6 bases, with 10 bases between. The CDR3 spans 15 residues. CDR1 is SGHRS, CDR2 YFSETQ, per germline. CDR3 sequence (DNA): TGCGCCAGCAGCTTGGTTGCAGGGATTAATTCACCCCTCCACTTT. This gives the protein CASSLVAGINSPLHF.

The chain couples TRBV11-3 to TRBJ2-2; a weak D match, TRBD2 (6 bases). The CDR3 loop spans 15 amino acids. V was cut by 5 bases and J by 5 bases, with 15 bases left in between. Germline lookup yields CDR1 SGHNT and CDR2 YENEEA. The CDR3 nucleotides are TGTGCCAGCAGCCCTAAGGCGGGATCAACCGGGGAGCTGTTTTTT. This codes for CASSPKAGSTGELFF.

J is TRBJ2-7 and V is TRBV30; TRBD2 agrees at 15 bases. Germline-derived CDR1 and CDR2 are GTSNPN and SVGIG (reference sequence). J gave up 5 bases and V 0 bases, and 11 bases lay outside the gene matches. The CDR3 runs 18 residues. CDR3 protein: CAWSVGGLAGGPQDEQYF. CDR3 bases: TGTGCCTGGAGTGTTGGAGGACTAGCGGGGGGGCCTCAAGACGAGCAGTACTTC.

This chain connects TRBV6-1 to TRBJ1-5; D gene ambiguous. The V end lost 6 bases, the J end lost 6 bases, and 9 bases lay between the germline ends. CDR1 and CDR2 (germline): MNHNS, SASEGT. The CDR3 covers 12 residues. The CDR3 sequence is CASRDGVQPQHF. As DNA, the CDR3 is TGTGCCAGCAGGGATGGGGTTCAGCCCCAGCATTTT.